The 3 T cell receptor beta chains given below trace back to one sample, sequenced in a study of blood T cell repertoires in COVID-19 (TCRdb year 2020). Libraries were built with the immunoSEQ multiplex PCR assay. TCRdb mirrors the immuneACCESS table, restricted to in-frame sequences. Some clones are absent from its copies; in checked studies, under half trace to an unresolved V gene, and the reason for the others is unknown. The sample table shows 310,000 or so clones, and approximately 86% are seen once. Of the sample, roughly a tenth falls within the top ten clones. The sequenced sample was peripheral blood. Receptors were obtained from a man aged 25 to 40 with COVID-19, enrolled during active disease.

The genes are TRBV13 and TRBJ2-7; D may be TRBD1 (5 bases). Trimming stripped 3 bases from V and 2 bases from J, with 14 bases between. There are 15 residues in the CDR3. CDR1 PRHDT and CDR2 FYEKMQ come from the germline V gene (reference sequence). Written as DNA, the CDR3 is TGTGCCAGCAGCTTTCGTGGGGCAGGGCCCTACGAGCAGTACTTC. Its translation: CASSFRGAGPYEQYF. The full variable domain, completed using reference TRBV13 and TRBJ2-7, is AAGVIQSPRHLIKEKRETATLKCYPIPRHDTVYWYQQGPGQDPQFLISFYEKMQSDKGSIPDRFSAQQFSDYHSELNMSSLELGDSALYFCASSFRGAGPYEQYFGPGTRLTVT.

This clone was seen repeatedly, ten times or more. The CDR3 sequence: CASSLYPDTQYF. CDR3 coding DNA: TGTGCCAGCAGCTTATATCCAGATACGCAGTATTTT. This chain connects TRBV13 to TRBJ2-3, with D unclear. Trimming cost V 2 bases and J 4 bases, with 4 bases left between them. Germline V gene sequence: CDR1 PRHDT, CDR2 FYEKMQ (reference sequence). The CDR3 spans 12 residues.

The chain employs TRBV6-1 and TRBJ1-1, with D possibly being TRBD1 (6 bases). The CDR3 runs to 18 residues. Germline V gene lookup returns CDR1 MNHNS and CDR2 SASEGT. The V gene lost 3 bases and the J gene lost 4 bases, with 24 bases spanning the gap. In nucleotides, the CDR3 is TGTGCCAGCAGTGAGCCATTTAGGGGGGGGCCTCGCGGCACTGAAGCTTTCTTT. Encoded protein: CASSEPFRGGPRGTEAFF.